Included here is one TCR beta chain sequence, with context. The antigen is undetermined. This table comes from immunoSEQ multiplex PCR, and its TCRdb copy is limited to in-frame clones, with some not included. Counted here are 550,000 to 850,000 clones, under 80% occurring once; the ten biggest clones make up approximately 1.8%. Trimming cost V 1 base and J 0 bases, with 9 bases left between them. Germline CDR1 SGHTA, CDR2 FQGNSA. This CDR3 spans 16 amino acids. The data originate from a study of shared clonotypes between healthy human individuals. General study points: Generation probability values for non-shared clonotypes were lower than those for clonotypes shared by all four donors.

The donors were adults (healthy and HIV-negative) with no recent acute infections or vaccinations. V gene TRBV7-2 combines with J gene TRBJ2-2; the D is unclear. Sequenced: memory CD4+ T cells sorted from blood. Subset reported: CD45RA-negative fraction. This clonotype originated in a woman aged 25 to 39 in good health. Written as DNA, the CDR3 is TGTGCCAGCAGCTTAGTGATGCGTGCGAACACCGGGGAGCTGTTTTTT. It codes for CASSLVMRANTGELFF.